This T cell receptor beta chain was identified during a study of cytomegalovirus exposure and HLA in healthy donors. Overall study results and limits: As was reported, the HLA-A and HLA-B alleles of most subjects were accurately predicted from TCR beta sequences.

A word on this clone: The antigen is undetermined.

PCR was performed using 60 Vbeta and 13 Jbeta primers. Only in-frame clones appear in the TCRdb table, and some are missing; sequencing was by immunoSEQ multiplex PCR. The sample lists about 180,000 clones; around 80% were seen once. In germline, CDR1 is SGHAT, CDR2 FQNNGV. The CDR3 extends over 14 amino acids. V lost 1 base and J lost 4, with 8 bases in between. The sequenced sample consisted of PBMCs. This TCR was sampled from a girl aged 10 to 17 in good health and CMV-seropositive. The chain has TRBV11-2 and TRBJ2-1; a weak D match, TRBD2 (5 bases). CDR3 sequence: CASSLVRVYNEQFF. In DNA, the CDR3 is TGTGCCAGCAGCTTAGTGAGGGTATACAATGAGCAGTTCTTC.